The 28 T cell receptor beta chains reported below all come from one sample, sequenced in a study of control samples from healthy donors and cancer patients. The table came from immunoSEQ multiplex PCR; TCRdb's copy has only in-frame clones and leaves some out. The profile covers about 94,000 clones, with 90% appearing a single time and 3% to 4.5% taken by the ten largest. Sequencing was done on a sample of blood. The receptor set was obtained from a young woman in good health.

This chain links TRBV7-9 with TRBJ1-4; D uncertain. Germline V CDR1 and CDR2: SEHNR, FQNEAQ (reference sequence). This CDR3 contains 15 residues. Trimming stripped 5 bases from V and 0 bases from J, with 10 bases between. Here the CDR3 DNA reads TGTGCCAGCAGCCGCCCGGCAACAACTAATGAAAAACTGTTTTTT. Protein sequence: CASSRPATTNEKLFF.

The CDR3 spells CASSLEGRTEAFF. The CDR3 coding sequence is TGTGCCAGCAGTTTAGAGGGGAGGACTGAAGCTTTCTTT. This chain uses TRBV12-3 or TRBV12-4 with TRBJ1-1, with D possibly TRBD1 on 5 matching bases. Deletions cut 1 base from V and 5 bases from J, with 8 bases between. The CDR3 runs to 13 residues.

The CDR3 nucleotides are TGTGCCAGCAGTCAGATCTACTCTGGAAACACCATATATTTT. Translated: CASSQIYSGNTIYF. The chain links TRBV14 to TRBJ1-3; D is unresolved. Germline-derived CDR1 and CDR2 are SGHDN and FVKESK. Trimming pared 6 bases from V and 0 bases from J, leaving 9 bases between. CDR3 length: 14 amino acids.

The CDR3, as DNA: TGTGCCAGCAAAGACAGTAGGGTCACTGAAGCTTTCTTT. The encoded protein is CASKDSRVTEAFF. The V and J genes are TRBV27 and TRBJ1-1; a possible D gene is TRBD1 (5 bases). The CDR3 sequence is 13 residues long. Germline values: CDR1 MNHEY, CDR2 SMNVEV (reference sequence). V shed 7 bases and J shed 4 bases, with 13 bases lying between them.

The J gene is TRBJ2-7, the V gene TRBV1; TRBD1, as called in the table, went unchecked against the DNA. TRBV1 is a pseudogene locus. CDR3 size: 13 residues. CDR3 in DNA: TGCACCAGGACCGGACAGGGGGGATACGAGCAGTACTTC. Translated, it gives CTRTGQGGYEQYF.

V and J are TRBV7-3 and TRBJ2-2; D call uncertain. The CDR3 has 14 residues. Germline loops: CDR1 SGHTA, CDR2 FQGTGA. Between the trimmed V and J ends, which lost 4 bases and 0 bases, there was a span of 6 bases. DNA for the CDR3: TGTGCCAGCAGCTATGACCCGAACACCGGGGAGCTGTTTTTT. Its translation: CASSYDPNTGELFF.

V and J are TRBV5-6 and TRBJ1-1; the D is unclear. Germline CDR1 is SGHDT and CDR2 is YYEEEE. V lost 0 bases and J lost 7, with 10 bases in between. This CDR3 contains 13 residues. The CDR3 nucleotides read TGTGCCAGCAGCTTGGCCGGGCGGAGTGAAGCTTTCTTT. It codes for CASSLAGRSEAFF.

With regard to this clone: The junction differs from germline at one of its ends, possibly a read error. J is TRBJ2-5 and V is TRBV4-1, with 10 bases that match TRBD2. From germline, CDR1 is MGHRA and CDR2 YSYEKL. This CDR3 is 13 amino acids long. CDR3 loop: CASSQGILAGRDF. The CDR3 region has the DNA TGCGCCAGCAGCCAAGGGATACTAGCGGGGCGCGACTTC.

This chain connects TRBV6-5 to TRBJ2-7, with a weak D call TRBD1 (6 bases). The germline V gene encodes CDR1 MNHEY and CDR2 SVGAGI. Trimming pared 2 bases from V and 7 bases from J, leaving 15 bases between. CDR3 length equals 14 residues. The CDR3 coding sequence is TGTGCCAGCAGTTACCTCTCGACAGGATGGGAGCAGTACTTC. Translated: CASSYLSTGWEQYF.

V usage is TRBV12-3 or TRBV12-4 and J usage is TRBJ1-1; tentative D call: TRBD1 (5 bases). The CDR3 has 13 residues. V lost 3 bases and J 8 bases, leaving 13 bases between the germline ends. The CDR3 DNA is TGTGCCAGCAGTTTTAGGGACCCCTTAGAAGCTTTCTTT. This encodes CASSFRDPLEAFF.

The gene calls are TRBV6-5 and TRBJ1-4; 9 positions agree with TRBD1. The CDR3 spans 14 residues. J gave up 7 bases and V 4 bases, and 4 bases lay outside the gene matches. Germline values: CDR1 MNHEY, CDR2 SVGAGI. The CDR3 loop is CASSSRDRVEKLFF. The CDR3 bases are TGTGCCAGCAGTTCCCGGGACAGGGTTGAAAAACTGTTTTTT.

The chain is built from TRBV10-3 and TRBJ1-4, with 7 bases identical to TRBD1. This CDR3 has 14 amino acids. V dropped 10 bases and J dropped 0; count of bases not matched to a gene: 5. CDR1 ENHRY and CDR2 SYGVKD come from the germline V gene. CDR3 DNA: TGTGCCACGGCAGGGGGGGCAACTAATGAAAAACTGTTTTTT. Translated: CATAGGATNEKLFF.

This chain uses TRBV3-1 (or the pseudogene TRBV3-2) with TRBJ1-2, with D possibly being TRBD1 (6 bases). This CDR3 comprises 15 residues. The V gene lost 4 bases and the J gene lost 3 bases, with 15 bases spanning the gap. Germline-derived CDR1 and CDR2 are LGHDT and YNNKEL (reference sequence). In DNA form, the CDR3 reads TGTGCCAGCAGCCTTAGGGGGGCCTACGACTATGGCTACACCTTC. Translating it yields CASSLRGAYDYGYTF.

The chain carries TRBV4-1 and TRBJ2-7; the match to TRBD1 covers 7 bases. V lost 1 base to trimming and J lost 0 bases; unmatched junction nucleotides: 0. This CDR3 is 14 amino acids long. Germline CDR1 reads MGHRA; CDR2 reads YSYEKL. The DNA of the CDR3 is TGCGCCAGCAGCCAAGGGGACAGCTCCTACGAGCAGTACTTC. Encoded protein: CASSQGDSSYEQYF.

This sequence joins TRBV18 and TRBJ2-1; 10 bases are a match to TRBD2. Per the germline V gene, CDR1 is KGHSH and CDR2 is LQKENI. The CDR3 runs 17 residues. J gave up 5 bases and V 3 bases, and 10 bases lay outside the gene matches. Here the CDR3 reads CASSPPSGGAGNNEQFF. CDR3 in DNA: TGTGCCAGCTCACCCCCCAGCGGGGGGGCCGGAAACAATGAGCAGTTCTTC.

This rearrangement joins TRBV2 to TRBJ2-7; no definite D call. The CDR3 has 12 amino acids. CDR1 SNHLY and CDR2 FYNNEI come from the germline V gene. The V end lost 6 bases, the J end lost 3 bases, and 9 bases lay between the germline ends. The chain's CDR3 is CASSYSIYEQYF. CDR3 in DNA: TGTGCCAGCAGCTATAGTATCTACGAGCAGTACTTC.

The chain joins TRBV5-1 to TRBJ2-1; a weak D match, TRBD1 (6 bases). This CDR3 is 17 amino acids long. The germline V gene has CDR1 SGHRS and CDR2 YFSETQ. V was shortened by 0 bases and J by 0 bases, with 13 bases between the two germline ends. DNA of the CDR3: TGCGCCAGCAGCTTGGTTGGGGGCCCCAGCTCCTACAATGAGCAGTTCTTC. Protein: CASSLVGGPSSYNEQFF.

CDR3 residues: CASSLGGGGQPLHF. As DNA, the CDR3 is TGCGCCAGCAGCTTGGGGGGAGGAGGGCAACCCCTCCACTTT. The rearrangement links TRBV5-1 to TRBJ1-6; D remains ambiguous. Germline V gene sequence: CDR1 SGHRS, CDR2 YFSETQ. This CDR3 is built from 14 residues. Trimming shortened V by 0 bases and J by 12 bases, and 13 bases separated the two germline ends.

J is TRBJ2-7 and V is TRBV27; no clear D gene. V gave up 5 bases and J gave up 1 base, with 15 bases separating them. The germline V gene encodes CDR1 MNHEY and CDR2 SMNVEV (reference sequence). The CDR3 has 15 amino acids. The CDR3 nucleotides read TGTGCCAGCAGTCCAAAGGACGGGCTGTCCTACGAGCAGTACTTC. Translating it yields CASSPKDGLSYEQYF.

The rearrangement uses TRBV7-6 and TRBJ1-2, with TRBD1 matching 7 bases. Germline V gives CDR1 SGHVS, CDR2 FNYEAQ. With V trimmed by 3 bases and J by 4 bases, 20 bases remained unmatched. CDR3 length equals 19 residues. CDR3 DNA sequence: TGTGCCAGCAGCTTCTCCGGACAGGAAACTTTCCATCCCGTCTATGGCTACACCTTC. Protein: CASSFSGQETFHPVYGYTF.

The CDR3 region is CASRLEQGVEKLFF. The CDR3 DNA sequence: TGTGCCAGCAGACTGGAGCAGGGGGTTGAAAAACTGTTTTTT. V and J are TRBV6-5 and TRBJ1-4; the match to TRBD1 covers 7 bases. From germline, CDR1 is MNHEY and CDR2 SVGAGI. V gave up 6 bases and J gave up 7 bases; unmatched junction bases: 8. This CDR3 has 14 amino acids.

DNA for the CDR3: TGTGCCAGCAGCTTAGTCGCCCCTGGACTAGCGGGGTACGAGCAGTACTTC. Translation: CASSLVAPGLAGYEQYF. The V gene is TRBV11-2, the J gene TRBJ2-7; 12 bases line up with TRBD2. The ends lost 1 base at V and 4 bases at J; junction bases unmatched: 8. CDR3 length equals 17 residues. The germline gives CDR1 SGHAT, CDR2 FQNNGV.

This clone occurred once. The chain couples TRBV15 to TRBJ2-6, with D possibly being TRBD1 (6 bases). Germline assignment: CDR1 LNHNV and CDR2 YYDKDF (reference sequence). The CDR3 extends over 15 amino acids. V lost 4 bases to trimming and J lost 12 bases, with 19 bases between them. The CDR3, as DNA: TGTGCCACCAGCACCGCCTTTACAGGGCCCTCCGTCCTGACTTTC. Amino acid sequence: CATSTAFTGPSVLTF.

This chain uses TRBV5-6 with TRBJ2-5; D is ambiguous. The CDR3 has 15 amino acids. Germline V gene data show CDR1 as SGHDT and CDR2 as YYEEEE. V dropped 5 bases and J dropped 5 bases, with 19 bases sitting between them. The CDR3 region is CASSHVGLGPETQYF. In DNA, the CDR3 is TGTGCCAGCAGTCATGTCGGGTTAGGGCCCGAGACCCAGTACTTC. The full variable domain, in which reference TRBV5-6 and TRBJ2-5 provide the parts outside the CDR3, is DAGVTQSPTHLIKTRGQQVTLRCSPKSGHDTVSWYQQALGQGPQFIFQYYEEEERQRGNFPDRFSGHQFPNYSSELNVNALLLGDSALYLCASSHVGLGPETQYFGPGTRLLVL.

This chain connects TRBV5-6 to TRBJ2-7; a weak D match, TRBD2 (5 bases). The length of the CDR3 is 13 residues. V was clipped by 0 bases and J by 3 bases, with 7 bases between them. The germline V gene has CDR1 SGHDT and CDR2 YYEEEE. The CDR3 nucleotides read TGTGCCAGCAGCTTGGGAGGGATCTACGAGCAGTACTTC. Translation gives CASSLGGIYEQYF.

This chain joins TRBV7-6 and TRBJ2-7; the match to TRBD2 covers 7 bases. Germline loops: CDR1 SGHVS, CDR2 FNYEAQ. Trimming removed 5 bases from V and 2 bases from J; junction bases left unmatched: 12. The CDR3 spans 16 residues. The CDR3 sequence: CASSERDYRDTYEQYF. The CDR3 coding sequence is TGTGCCAGCAGCGAACGGGACTACCGTGACACCTACGAGCAGTACTTC.

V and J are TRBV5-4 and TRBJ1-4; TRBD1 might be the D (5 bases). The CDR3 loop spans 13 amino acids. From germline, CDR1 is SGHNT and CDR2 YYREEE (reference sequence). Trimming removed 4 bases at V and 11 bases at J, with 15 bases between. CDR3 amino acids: CASSGPDGGKLFF. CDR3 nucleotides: TGTGCCAGCAGCGGCCCGGACGGGGGGAAACTGTTTTTT.

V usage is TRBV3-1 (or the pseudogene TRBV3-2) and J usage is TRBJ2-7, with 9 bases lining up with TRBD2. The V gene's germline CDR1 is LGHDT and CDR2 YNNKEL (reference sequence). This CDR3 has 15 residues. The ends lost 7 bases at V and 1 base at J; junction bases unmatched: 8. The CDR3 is CASTLAGSPSYEQYF. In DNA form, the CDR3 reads TGTGCCAGCACCCTAGCGGGGTCGCCTTCCTACGAGCAGTACTTC.